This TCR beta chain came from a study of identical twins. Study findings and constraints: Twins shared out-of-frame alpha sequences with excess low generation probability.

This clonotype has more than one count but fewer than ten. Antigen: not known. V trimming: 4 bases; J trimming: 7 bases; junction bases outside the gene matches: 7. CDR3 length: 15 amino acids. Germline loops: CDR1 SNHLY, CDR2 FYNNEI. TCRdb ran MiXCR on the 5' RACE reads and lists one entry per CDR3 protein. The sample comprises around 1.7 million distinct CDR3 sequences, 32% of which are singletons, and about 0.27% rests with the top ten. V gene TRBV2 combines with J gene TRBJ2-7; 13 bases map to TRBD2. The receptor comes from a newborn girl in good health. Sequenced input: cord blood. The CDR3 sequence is CASSVTSGRAREQYF. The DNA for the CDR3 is TGTGCCAGCAGTGTAACTAGCGGGAGGGCCAGAGAGCAGTACTTC.